The TCR beta chain described here comes from a study of PD-L1 blockade in urothelial cancer. The germline CDR1 and CDR2 sequences are SGDLS and YYNGEE. This CDR3 contains 14 residues. The V end lost 2 bases, the J end lost 7 bases, and 14 bases lay between the germline ends. The time point denotes: peripheral blood 6 weeks after treatment start. TCRdb's table, derived via immunoSEQ multiplex PCR, lists solely in-frame clones and lacks some. The sample has some 110,000 clones; roughly 90% are singletons. This chain uses TRBV9 with TRBJ2-3; D unclear. This TCR derives from a man in his sixties with urothelial cancer. The sample here was PBMCs, taken around atezolizumab (anti-PD-L1) treatment. CDR3 DNA sequence: TGTGCCAGCAGCGTCGGCGGAGCCTCATATACGCAGTATTTT. Its protein product is CASSVGGASYTQYF.